The entry below describes one TCR beta chain. Its antigen remains unidentified. Base qualities are missing; no much larger clone stands one base away. This sample was taken from a study of CD8 T cells in Susac syndrome (dated by TCRdb to the late 2010s). Turning to the overall study: Whether CD8+ T cell activation and differentiation in Susac syndrome was antigen driven was tested using repertoire sequencing. What the research found in general, with its limitations: The number of individuals in the TCR sequencing and HLA analysis was recognized as being relatively small.

Its CDR3 holds 12 amino acids, cysteine through phenylalanine. This entry keeps only the CDR3 DNA: 36 bases, framed from base 1. Relative to germline, V is 4 bases shorter and J is 4 bases shorter, with 10 bases between their ends. Based on the germline V gene, the CDR1 and CDR2 sequences are SQVTM and ANQGSEA. RNA was extracted with the RNeasy kit and 0.5 to 1 ug was reverse transcribed using random hexamers. The immunoSEQ multiplex PCR assay, covering 54 Vbeta and 13 Jbeta segments, was used to amplify TCR beta CDR3 regions. To correct PCR amplification bias, a synthetic template baseline was used for both primer optimization and computational correction. On the study's bioinformatics: Reads were annotated to V, D and J genes per IMGT and analyzed with immunoSEQ Analyzer, keeping only productive sequences. Clonality was computed as one minus Shannon entropy normalized by log2 of the number of productive unique sequences. Public and private clones were assessed among the 100 most prevalent clones of each patient and control. A clone was defined as Susac-specific if it was absent from the healthy and MS cohorts, from roughly 1,000 published viral clones and from other ImmuneACCESS disease sequences. TCRdb applied fastp at Q25 and MiXCR to the public reads, then kept only in-frame beta chains. One record per CDR3 amino acid sequence lists the most common genes and DNA. The V and J calls and clone size come from TCRdb's table, not from the authors' own analysis. The sample table records 300,000 to 350,000 distinct CDR3 sequences; 92% of these occur just once. Clones ranked in the top ten supply roughly 0.064% of the sample.

Peripheral blood CD8+ and CD4+ T cells from healthy donors, Susac syndrome patients and multiple sclerosis patients were profiled by high-throughput TCR beta sequencing. Treatment-naive patients with stable or active relapsing-remitting disease fulfilling revised McDonald criteria were used as multiple sclerosis controls. CD8+ TEMRA cells were enriched by FACS, while bulk CD8+ and CD4+ T cells were purified by magnetic negative isolation. Blood was collected in EDTA tubes and processed within 24 hours, with PBMCs isolated through density gradient centrifugation. PBMCs intended for TCR sequencing were cryopreserved in liquid nitrogen and were subsequently thawed in a 37 degrees C water bath. The sorted or isolated CD4+, CD8+ and CD8+ TEMRA cells reached a purity of at least 90%.

The sequence derives from a human donor with multiple sclerosis. Material for sequencing was CD4+ T cells from PBMCs. The sequence is built from TRBV29-1 and TRBJ1-1, and possibly TRBD1, on 6 matching bases. The DNA sequence follows: TGCAGCGTTGCCCACAGGGTCACTGAAGCTTTCTTT. Translated, it gives CSVAHRVTEAFF.